The T cell receptor (beta chain) described here comes from a study of cytomegalovirus exposure and HLA in healthy donors. Findings of the study overall: Trimming of TCR beta V- and J-genes showed a link, identified in a later analysis, to a missense DCLRE1C variant.

On this clone: What it binds is not known.

Use of 60 Vbeta and 13 Jbeta primers characterized the PCR. Assay used: immunoSEQ multiplex PCR; TCRdb lists only in-frame clones, some missing. The repertoire holds approximately 81,000 clones, 60% to 80% seen once, with over 5% in the top ten. Sample: PBMCs. This TCR derives from a woman between 45 and 65 years old in good health and CMV-seropositive.

The CDR3 region is CASSTTGYGANVLTF. CDR3 DNA sequence: TGTGCCAGCAGTACGACAGGGTACGGGGCCAACGTCCTGACTTTC. This chain uses TRBV28 with TRBJ2-6, with TRBD1 matching 7 bases. CDR1 MDHEN and CDR2 SYDVKM come from the germline V gene. This CDR3 has 15 residues. Unmatched junction bases numbered 5, after V lost 5 bases and J lost 4 bases.